This entry is about one TCR beta chain. It has no known antigen specificity. Base-call qualities are not available, and no considerably larger clone is one nucleotide away. The entry originates in a study of T cell responses to AZD1222 COVID-19 vaccine (dated by TCRdb to the early 2020s). Background for the entire study: AZD1222 recipients given second doses at about 4 weeks or at about 12 weeks were pooled, since spike-specific TCR depth and breadth were not found to differ between the two schedules. A total of 233 trial participants underwent TCR sequencing, of whom 207 had received two doses of AZD1222 and some 25 had received two doses of the MenACWY control vaccine. Trial participants were enrolled by age into subgroups of 18-55, 56-69 and 70-plus years, and around 150, 29 and 61 TCR-sequenced participants, respectively, were included in these subgroups. Broad study findings and their caveats: Participants were mostly white British, with more females than males. The authors suggested clonal diversity may have been underestimated. Reportedly, close to half of the unique spike-specific TCRs recognized epitopes lying outside the regions that are mutated in the B.1.351 and B.1.1.7 variants. In the small 56-69-year group, the increase in depth fell short of significance, most likely because of low power. CD4 TCRs associated with the vaccine covered the entire spike protein, and the dominant responses were in regions 160-218 and 743-854. After two AZD1222 doses, both the breadth and the depth of spike-specific TCRs were significantly higher than at day 0 and than in MenACWY recipients. Conclusions about previously exposed vaccinees are limited, since just five or six AZD1222 recipients were seropositive for SARS-CoV-2 at baseline. No day 14 peak-response samples were available, so repertoires were characterized only after the peak T cell response.

The CDR3 measures 12 amino acids from cysteine to phenylalanine. The retained sequence is limited to the CDR3, 36 bases, with the frame set at the first base. CDR1 and CDR2, per the germline V gene, are KGHDR and SFDVKD. V drops 4 bases and J drops 8 bases, leaving 10 bases in between. The CDR3 regions of human TCRbeta chains were analyzed by immunosequencing. The original methods were these. Repertoire TCRs were matched against a reference library of SARS-CoV-2-specific TCRs generated with the MIRA antigen-specificity platform. Breadth was defined as the fraction of unique TCRs that were SARS-CoV-2-associated, and depth was defined as the fraction of total T cells that were SARS-CoV-2-associated. Using the MIRA data, each spike-specific TCR was mapped to the spike region that the TCR reacts to and placed in a CD4 or CD8 class. Log10-transformed breadth and depth values were compared by one-way ANOVA with Sidak's multiple comparisons tests. This immuneACCESS table, as held by TCRdb, lists in-frame sequences with V and J called but not all clones. Of the missing ones, under half trace to an unresolved V gene in checked studies; the others have no known cause. From that table come the V and J calls and clone size; the DNA was used to work out D and trimming. The sample table lists approximately 150,000 clones, 93% of them with a count of one. Roughly 5.4% of the sample is in the top ten clones.

The time point label corresponds to: baseline before first vaccination. Vaccinee samples were obtained from the UK trials COV001 and COV002, which included a single-blind randomized controlled phase 2/3 trial of AZD1222 (ChAdOx1 nCoV-19) in healthy adults. For TCRbeta chain sequencing, PBMC samples were collected from trial participants at day 0 and at day 28 after the second dose. The receptor chain draws on TRBV24-1 and TRBJ1-1; tentative D gene TRBD1, with 6 bases matching. The sequence came from an adult in good health. The sequenced sample was peripheral blood, obtained on day 0 of AZD1222 vaccination. The CDR3 region: CATSETGTEAFF. The sequence in DNA is TGTGCCACCAGTGAAACCGGGACAGAAGCTTTCTTT.